This TCR beta chain was observed in a study of shared clonotypes between healthy human individuals. Whole-study results and caveats: Although depth was large, rarefaction showed that sequencing of the sorted subsets was incomplete. Clonotype sharing among donors, it was expected, would be affected by sequencing depth.

On this clone: Its antigen is as yet unknown.

Sequencing was performed with immunoSEQ multiplex PCR; in TCRdb, only in-frame clones are kept and a portion is missing. In the table there are over a million clones, approximately 80% of which are singletons. Looked up from germline, CDR1 is MNHNY and CDR2 is SVGAGI (reference sequence). With V trimmed by 5 bases and J by 6 bases, 5 bases remained unmatched. This CDR3 has 13 amino acids. The chain combines TRBV6-6 with TRBJ1-2; 8 bases are a match to TRBD1. This receptor was taken from a man between 18 and 35 years old in good health. Some clones in this sample may be carry-over from other donors' samples. Source material: memory CD4+ T cells from PBMCs. Sample subset: CD45RA-negative fraction. The CDR3 is CASSQGAEDGYTF. CDR3 nucleotide sequence: TGTGCCAGCAGTCAGGGGGCTGAGGATGGCTACACCTTC.